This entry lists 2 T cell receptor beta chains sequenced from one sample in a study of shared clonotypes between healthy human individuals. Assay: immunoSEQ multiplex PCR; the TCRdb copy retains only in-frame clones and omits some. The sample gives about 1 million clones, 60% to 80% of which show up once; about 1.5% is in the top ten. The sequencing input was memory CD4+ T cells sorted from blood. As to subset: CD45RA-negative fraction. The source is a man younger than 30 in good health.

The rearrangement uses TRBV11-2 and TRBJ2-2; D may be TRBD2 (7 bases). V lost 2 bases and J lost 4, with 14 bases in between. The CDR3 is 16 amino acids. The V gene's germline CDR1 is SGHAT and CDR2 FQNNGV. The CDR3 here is CASSLLGGGGTGELFF. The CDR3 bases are TGTGCCAGCAGCTTATTGGGCGGGGGCGGCACCGGGGAGCTGTTTTTT.

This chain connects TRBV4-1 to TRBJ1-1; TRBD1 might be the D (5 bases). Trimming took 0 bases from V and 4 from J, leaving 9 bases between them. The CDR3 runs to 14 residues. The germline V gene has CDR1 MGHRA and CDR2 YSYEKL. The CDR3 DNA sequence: TGCGCCAGCAGCCAAGAGGGTGGGGGCACTGAAGCTTTCTTT. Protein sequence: CASSQEGGGTEAFF.